This T cell receptor beta chain derives from a study of CD8+ T cells in alopecia areata. Findings and limits, study-wide: For lesional scalp, especially alopecia totalis/universalis, clonality was higher than in normal scalp.

RNA was isolated and reverse transcribed to cDNA, the sequencing template. Clones were read by immunoSEQ multiplex PCR, and TCRdb kept only the in-frame ones, dropping some. This table holds about 150,000 clones, about 51% found once. Alopecia areata patients provided lesional scalp punch biopsies and peripheral blood, both collected for the study. This clone was recorded only once. The antigen remains undetermined. The CDR3 loop spans 14 amino acids. CDR1 and CDR2 (germline): PRHDT, FYEKMQ (reference sequence). The ends were cut back, 5 bases at V and 6 bases at J, with 14 bases in the middle. The sequenced sample was CD8+ T cells sorted from blood, obtained at week 0. The source is a human donor with alopecia areata. J is TRBJ2-1 and V is TRBV13; D is uncertain. CDR3 bases: TGTGCCAGCAGCCCTCAGCATGCCAGCAATGAGCAGTTCTTC. Translating gives CASSPQHASNEQFF.